These 28 T cell receptor beta chains were sequenced from one sample in a study of blood T cell repertoires in COVID-19. TCRdb's copy holds only in-frame clones and misses some; the assay was immunoSEQ multiplex PCR. This table holds around 280,000 clones, about 83% found once. The specimen sequenced was PBMCs or T cells enriched from blood (not recorded which). The receptors come from a woman between 40 and 55 years old who had recovered from COVID-19.

The sample holds a few counts of this clone. The V gene is TRBV2, the J gene TRBJ2-7; the match to TRBD1 covers 7 bases. The CDR3 is made up of 13 amino acids. V shed 3 bases, J shed 4 bases, and the junction held 3 bases outside the gene matches. CDR1 and CDR2 from the germline V gene are SNHLY and FYNNEI. CDR3 sequence reads: CASSDDREYEQYF. The CDR3 DNA sequence: TGTGCCAGCAGTGATGACAGGGAATACGAGCAGTACTTC.

As for this clone: A read error may account for a junction end that differs from germline. The chain employs TRBV11-2 and TRBJ2-1; the D gene is possibly TRBD2 (6 bases). The length of the CDR3 is 12 residues. The germline gives CDR1 SGHAT, CDR2 FQNNGV. The CDR3: CASSPEGGTQLF. DNA for the CDR3: TGTGCCAGCAGCCCGGAGGGCGGGACCCAGCTCTTC.

V is TRBV7-2 and J is TRBJ2-2; D gene ambiguous. Looked up from germline, CDR1 is SGHTA and CDR2 is FQGNSA. The V end was cut by 4 bases, the J end by 4 bases, with 10 bases between. This CDR3 spans 14 amino acids. CDR3 amino acids: CASSSDWSTGELFF. The CDR3 DNA reads TGTGCCAGCAGCTCCGATTGGAGCACCGGGGAGCTGTTTTTT. Supplemented by reference TRBV7-2 and TRBJ2-2, the full variable domain reads GAGVSQSPSNKVTEKGKDVELRCDPISGHTALYWYRQSLGQGLEFLIYFQGNSAPDKSGLPSDRFSAERTGGSVSTLTIQRTQQEDSAVYLCASSSDWSTGELFFGEGSRLTVL.

The chain is built from TRBV3-1 (or the pseudogene TRBV3-2) and TRBJ2-1, with 7 bases identical to TRBD1. From germline, CDR1 is LGHDT and CDR2 YNNKEL (reference sequence). The length of the CDR3 is 18 residues. With V trimmed by 2 bases and J by 2 bases, 12 bases remained unmatched. CDR3 DNA sequence: TGTGCCAGCAGCCAAAATCCTCCGGGACAGCTCCCCTACAATGAGCAGTTCTTC. Protein sequence: CASSQNPPGQLPYNEQFF.

The chain has TRBV30 and TRBJ2-7, with 7 bases aligning to TRBD1. There are 12 residues in the CDR3. V trimming: 7 bases; J trimming: 2 bases; junction bases outside the gene matches: 5. Germline CDR1 GTSNPN, CDR2 SVGIG (reference sequence). In nucleotides, the CDR3 is TGTGCCTTACAGGGGACAACCTACGAGCAGTACTTC. Translation gives CALQGTTYEQYF.

The gene calls are TRBV23-1 and TRBJ2-5; perhaps TRBD1 as D (7 bases). TRBV23-1 is noted as an ORF with a role that remains uncertain. The CDR3 is made up of 20 amino acids. The ends were cut back, 0 bases at V and 1 base at J, with 24 bases in the middle. Written as DNA, the CDR3 is TGCGCCAGCAGTCAATCGGATTTAGGGGGCGGAGGGGAACTCCAAGAGACCCAGTACTTC. It translates to CASSQSDLGGGGELQETQYF.

This clone was detected once. The rearrangement joins TRBV6-5 to TRBJ2-1; possible D gene TRBD2, 5 bases. Looked up from germline, CDR1 is MNHEY and CDR2 is SVGAGI. CDR3 size: 13 residues. V lost 5 bases and J lost 5, with 10 bases in between. The CDR3 DNA reads as TGTGCCAGCAGTCCGGACTCAAACAATGAGCAGTTCTTC. Translating it yields CASSPDSNNEQFF.

The chain couples TRBV10-1 to TRBJ2-5, with 7 bases that match TRBD1. Germline V gives CDR1 WNHNN, CDR2 SYGVQD (reference sequence). The CDR3 is 14 residues long. V shed 6 bases and J 3 bases; nucleotides not matched to a gene: 7. The CDR3: CASSPGQEKETQYF. Written as DNA, the CDR3 is TGCGCCAGCAGCCCCGGACAGGAGAAAGAGACCCAGTACTTC.

The genes are TRBV5-4 and TRBJ1-5; possibly TRBD1 for D (6 bases). Germline CDR1 reads SGHNT; CDR2 reads YYREEE (reference sequence). V was trimmed by 5 bases and J by 7 bases, leaving 19 bases between them. The CDR3 spans 15 residues. The CDR3 sequence: CASSPSPDRNQPQHF. The CDR3 DNA reads as TGTGCCAGCAGTCCATCCCCAGACAGGAACCAGCCCCAGCATTTT.

This chain joins TRBV28 and TRBJ1-5; tentative D call: TRBD1 (5 bases). The V end lost 7 bases, the J end lost 9 bases, and 22 bases lay between the germline ends. CDR1 MDHEN and CDR2 SYDVKM come from the germline V gene. This CDR3 region has 15 residues. CDR3 amino acids: CASTLSGHKTLPQHF. The CDR3 DNA sequence: TGTGCCAGCACGTTATCAGGACACAAAACCCTGCCCCAGCATTTT.

This sequence joins TRBV28 and TRBJ2-7, with 9 bases identical to TRBD2. Germline loops: CDR1 MDHEN, CDR2 SYDVKM. V lost 6 bases, J lost 1 base, and 4 bases stayed unmatched. The CDR3 length is 14 residues. The CDR3 loop is CASSTSGPSYEQYF. Written as DNA, the CDR3 is TGTGCCAGCAGCACTAGCGGGCCATCCTACGAGCAGTACTTC.

The chain uses TRBV2 and TRBJ2-3; D not resolved. Trimming removed 4 bases at V and 4 bases at J, with 6 bases between. Germline assignment: CDR1 SNHLY and CDR2 FYNNEI. The CDR3 has 12 amino acids. This CDR3 reads CASSGTADTQYF. CDR3 nucleotides: TGTGCCAGCAGTGGAACGGCAGATACGCAGTATTTT.

The chain couples TRBV16 to TRBJ2-4; D is possibly TRBD2 (6 bases). The CDR3 is made up of 15 amino acids. Germline CDR1 and CDR2: KGHSY and FQNENV. Trimming pared 0 bases from V and 6 bases from J, leaving 12 bases between. CDR3 loop: CASSQSGVGGNIQYF. The CDR3 DNA reads TGTGCCAGCAGCCAATCTGGGGTCGGGGGAAACATTCAGTACTTC.

The sample holds one count of this clone. The chain joins TRBV29-1 to TRBJ2-2; 8 bases match TRBD1. The germline V gene has CDR1 SQVTM and CDR2 ANQGSEA. J was trimmed by 2 bases and V by 7 bases; bases with no gene match: 6. CDR3 size: 14 residues. The CDR3 protein is CSAMDRANTGELFF. In DNA form, the CDR3 reads TGCAGCGCGATGGACAGGGCAAACACCGGGGAGCTGTTTTTT.

J is TRBJ2-2 and V is TRBV3-1 (or the pseudogene TRBV3-2); D perhaps matches TRBD1 (6 bases). V shed 4 bases and J shed 0 bases, with 9 bases lying between them. The CDR3 spans 15 residues. CDR1 is LGHDT, CDR2 YNNKEL, per germline (reference sequence). The CDR3 is CASSRGTTNTGELFF. CDR3 sequence (DNA): TGTGCCAGCAGCCGGGGGACAACGAACACCGGGGAGCTGTTTTTT.

The chain carries TRBV21-1 and TRBJ1-1. TRBV21-1 constitutes a pseudogene. The CDR3 spans 19 residues. CDR3 nucleotide sequence: TGTGCCAGCAACACAGTGCCTCAGGGGCCGCTAGGGAGGGCCACTGAAGCTTTCTTT. It codes for CASNTVPQGPLGRATEAFF.

This clone has at least ten counts. V and J are TRBV4-3 and TRBJ2-7; tentatively, D is TRBD2 (6 bases). The CDR3 length is 14 residues. Trimming pared 3 bases from V and 6 bases from J, leaving 15 bases between. Germline assignment: CDR1 LGHNA and CDR2 YSLEER. The CDR3 region has the DNA TGCGCCAGCAGCCAGATGACTACGCGGGGCGAGCAGTACTTC. It specifies CASSQMTTRGEQYF.

The CDR3 here is CASSTRLAGGPGAKNIQYF. The CDR3 nucleotides read TGTGCCAGCAGTACCAGACTAGCGGGAGGGCCTGGCGCCAAAAACATTCAGTACTTC. The chain recombines TRBV27 with TRBJ2-4, with 14 positions matching TRBD2. CDR3 length equals 19 residues. Trimming took 5 bases from V and 1 from J; bases not matched to a gene: 10. Germline-derived CDR1 and CDR2 are MNHEY and SMNVEV (reference sequence).

This chain uses TRBV28 with TRBJ1-3, with D tentatively TRBD1 (5 bases). Germline CDR1 MDHEN, CDR2 SYDVKM. This CDR3 has 16 residues. V dropped 7 bases and J dropped 0 bases, with 16 bases sitting between them. The CDR3 bases are TGTGCCAGCATAACAAATTCAGGGTACTCTGGAAACACCATATATTTT. Encoded protein: CASITNSGYSGNTIYF.

This rearrangement joins TRBV5-1 to TRBJ2-3, with D hard to call. The CDR3 totals 14 residues. Germline V gene sequence: CDR1 SGHRS, CDR2 YFSETQ. Trimming stripped 0 bases from V and 1 base from J, with 6 bases between. In nucleotides, the CDR3 is TGCGCCAGCAGCTTGGCCTCTGGCACAGATACGCAGTATTTT. Translating it yields CASSLASGTDTQYF.

This clone was detected only a few times. The chain employs TRBV5-1 and TRBJ1-5; D remains ambiguous. Trimming cost V 4 bases and J 4 bases, with 9 bases left between them. The CDR3 runs to 13 residues. Germline loops: CDR1 SGHRS, CDR2 YFSETQ. The CDR3 bases are TGCGCCAGCAGCCCGGAGTCTAATCAGCCCCAGCATTTT. It encodes CASSPESNQPQHF.

For the CDR3, the DNA is TGTGCCAGCAGGCGAACTAGCGGGGGCTCCTACGAGCAGTACTTC. Translated: CASRRTSGGSYEQYF. This rearrangement joins TRBV6-5 to TRBJ2-7; 11 bases are shared with TRBD2. Germline lookup yields CDR1 MNHEY and CDR2 SVGAGI. V dropped 6 bases and J dropped 0; count of bases not matched to a gene: 4. The length of the CDR3 is 15 residues.

V and J are TRBV5-5 and TRBJ2-3; 12 nucleotides line up with TRBD2. The V segment lost 5 bases and the J segment 5 bases; nucleotides outside the gene matches: 9. The CDR3 runs to 16 residues. The germline V gene has CDR1 SGHKS and CDR2 YYEKEE (reference sequence). The chain's CDR3 is CASRSTSGRTIDTQYF. The CDR3 DNA follows: TGTGCCAGCAGGTCGACTAGCGGGAGAACGATAGATACGCAGTATTTT.

This clone showed up just once. The chain carries TRBV19 and TRBJ1-6, with D possibly TRBD1 on 5 matching bases. CDR3 length: 14 amino acids. V lost 2 bases, J lost 9 bases, and 11 bases lay in between. Germline CDR1 LNHDA, CDR2 SQIVND (reference sequence). The CDR3 coding sequence is TGTGCCAGTAGTATACGCAGGGTCGGTTCACCCCTCCACTTT. Translated: CASSIRRVGSPLHF.

V gene TRBV6-4 combines with J gene TRBJ1-6; 9 nucleotides agree with TRBD1. Germline V lookup: CDR1 MRHNA, CDR2 SNTAGT. J gave up 10 bases and V 8 bases, and 6 bases lay outside the gene matches. The CDR3 length is 13 residues. CDR3 sequence: CASSRTGASPLHF. The DNA for the CDR3 is TGTGCCAGCTCTCGGACAGGGGCGTCACCCCTCCACTTT.

This CDR3 is CASSTRQRNTEAFF. In DNA, the CDR3 is TGTGCCAGTAGTACTCGACAAAGGAACACTGAAGCTTTCTTT. V usage is TRBV19 and J usage is TRBJ1-1, with D uncertain. This CDR3 spans 14 amino acids. Trimming removed 4 bases from V and 1 base from J, with 10 bases in between. Germline V gives CDR1 LNHDA, CDR2 SQIVND (reference sequence).

The V and J genes are TRBV28 and TRBJ2-3; 11 nucleotides line up with TRBD2. Germline V gives CDR1 MDHEN, CDR2 SYDVKM. V shed 6 bases, J shed 12 bases, and the junction held 5 bases outside the gene matches. This CDR3 is 12 amino acids long. The CDR3 reads CASRPTSGRQYF. CDR3 coding DNA: TGTGCCAGCAGGCCAACTAGCGGGAGACAGTATTTT. The whole variable domain, filled in from reference TRBV28 and TRBJ2-3, reads DVKVTQSSRYLVKRTGEKVFLECVQDMDHENMFWYRQDPGLGLRLIYFSYDVKMKEKGDIPEGYSVSREKKERFSLILESASTNQTSMYLCASRPTSGRQYFGPGTRLTVL.

This clone was observed a few times. The rearrangement uses TRBV19 and TRBJ2-7; tentative D call: TRBD1 (5 bases). With 5 bases removed from V and 2 bases from J, the gap between germline ends came to 13 bases. The germline CDR1 and CDR2 sequences are LNHDA and SQIVND (reference sequence). The CDR3 length is 14 residues. The CDR3 coding sequence is TGTGCCAGTAGTGTGGCAGGGCGAGCCTACGAGCAGTACTTC. Encoded protein: CASSVAGRAYEQYF.